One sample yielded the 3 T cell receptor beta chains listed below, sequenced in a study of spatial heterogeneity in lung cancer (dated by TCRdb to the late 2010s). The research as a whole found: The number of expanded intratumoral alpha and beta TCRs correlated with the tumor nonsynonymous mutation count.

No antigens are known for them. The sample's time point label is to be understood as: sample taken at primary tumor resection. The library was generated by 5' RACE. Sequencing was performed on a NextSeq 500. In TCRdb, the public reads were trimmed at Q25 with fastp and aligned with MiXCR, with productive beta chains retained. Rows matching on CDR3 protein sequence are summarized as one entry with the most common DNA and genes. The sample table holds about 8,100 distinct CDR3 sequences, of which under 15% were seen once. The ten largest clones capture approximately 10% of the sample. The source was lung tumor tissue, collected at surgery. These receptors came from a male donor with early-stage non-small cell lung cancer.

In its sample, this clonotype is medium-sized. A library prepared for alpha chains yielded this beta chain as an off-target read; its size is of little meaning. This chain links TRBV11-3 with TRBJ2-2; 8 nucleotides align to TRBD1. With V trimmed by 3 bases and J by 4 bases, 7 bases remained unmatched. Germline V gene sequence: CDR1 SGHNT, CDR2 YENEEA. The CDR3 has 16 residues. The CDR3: CASSFPGGASTGELFF. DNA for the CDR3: TGTGCCAGCAGCTTCCCAGGGGGCGCGAGCACCGGGGAGCTGTTTTTT.

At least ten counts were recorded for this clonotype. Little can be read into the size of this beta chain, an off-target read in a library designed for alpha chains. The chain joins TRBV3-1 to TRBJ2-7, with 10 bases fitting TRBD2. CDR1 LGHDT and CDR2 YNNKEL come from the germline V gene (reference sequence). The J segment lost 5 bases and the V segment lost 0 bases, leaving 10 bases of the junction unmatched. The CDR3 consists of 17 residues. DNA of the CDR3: TGTGCCAGCAGCCAAGATACACTAGCGGGGACGGATAACGAGCAGTACTTC. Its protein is CASSQDTLAGTDNEQYF.

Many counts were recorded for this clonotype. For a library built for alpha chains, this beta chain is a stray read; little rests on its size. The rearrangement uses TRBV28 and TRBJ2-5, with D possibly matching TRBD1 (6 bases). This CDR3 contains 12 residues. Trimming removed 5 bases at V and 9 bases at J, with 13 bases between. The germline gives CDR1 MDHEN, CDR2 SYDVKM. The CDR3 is CASSPTYRAQYF. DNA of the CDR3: TGTGCCAGCAGTCCTACCTACAGGGCCCAGTACTTC.